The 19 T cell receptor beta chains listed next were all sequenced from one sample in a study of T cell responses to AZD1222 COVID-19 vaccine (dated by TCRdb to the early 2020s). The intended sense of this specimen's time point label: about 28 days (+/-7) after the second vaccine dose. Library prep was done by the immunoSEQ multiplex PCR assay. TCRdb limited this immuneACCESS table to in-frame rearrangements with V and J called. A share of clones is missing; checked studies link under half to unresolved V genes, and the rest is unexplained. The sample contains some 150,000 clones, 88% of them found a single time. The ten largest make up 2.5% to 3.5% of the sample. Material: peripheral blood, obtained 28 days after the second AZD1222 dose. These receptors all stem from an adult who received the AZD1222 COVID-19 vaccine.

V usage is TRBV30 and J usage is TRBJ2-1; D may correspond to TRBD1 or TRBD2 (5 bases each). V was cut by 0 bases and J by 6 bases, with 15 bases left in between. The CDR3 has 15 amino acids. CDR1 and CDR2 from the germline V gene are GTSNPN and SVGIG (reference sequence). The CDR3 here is CAWSVRDPRINEQFF. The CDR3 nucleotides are TGTGCCTGGAGTGTACGGGACCCACGAATCAATGAGCAGTTCTTC.

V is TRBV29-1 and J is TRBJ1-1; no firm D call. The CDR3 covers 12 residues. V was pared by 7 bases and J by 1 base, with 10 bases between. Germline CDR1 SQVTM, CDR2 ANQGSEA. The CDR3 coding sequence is TGCAGCGCAGCTGCCTGGAACACTGAAGCTTTCTTT. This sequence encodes CSAAAWNTEAFF.

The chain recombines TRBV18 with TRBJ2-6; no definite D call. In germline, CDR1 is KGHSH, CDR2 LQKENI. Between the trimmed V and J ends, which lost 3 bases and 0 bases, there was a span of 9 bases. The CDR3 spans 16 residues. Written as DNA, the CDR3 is TGTGCCAGCTCACCGGCTGGGATCTCTGGGGCCAACGTCCTGACTTTC. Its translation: CASSPAGISGANVLTF.

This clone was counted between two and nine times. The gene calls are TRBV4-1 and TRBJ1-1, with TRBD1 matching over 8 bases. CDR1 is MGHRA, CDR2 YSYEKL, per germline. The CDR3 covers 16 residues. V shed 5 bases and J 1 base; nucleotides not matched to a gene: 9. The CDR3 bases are TGCGCCAGCAGCAGGCACATTGGGACAGGGAACACTGAAGCTTTCTTT. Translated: CASSRHIGTGNTEAFF.

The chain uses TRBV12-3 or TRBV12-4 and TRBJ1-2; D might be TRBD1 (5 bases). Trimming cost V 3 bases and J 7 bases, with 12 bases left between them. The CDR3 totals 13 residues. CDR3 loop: CASSLRQGSGYTF. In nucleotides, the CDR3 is TGTGCCAGCAGTTTGAGGCAGGGCTCTGGCTACACCTTC.

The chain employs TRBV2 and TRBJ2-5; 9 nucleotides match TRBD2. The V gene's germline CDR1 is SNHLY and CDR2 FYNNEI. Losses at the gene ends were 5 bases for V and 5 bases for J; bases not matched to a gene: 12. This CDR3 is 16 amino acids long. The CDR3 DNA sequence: TGTGCCAGCAGTAAGCGGGGGGCCCAATTTGGGGAGACCCAGTACTTC. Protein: CASSKRGAQFGETQYF.

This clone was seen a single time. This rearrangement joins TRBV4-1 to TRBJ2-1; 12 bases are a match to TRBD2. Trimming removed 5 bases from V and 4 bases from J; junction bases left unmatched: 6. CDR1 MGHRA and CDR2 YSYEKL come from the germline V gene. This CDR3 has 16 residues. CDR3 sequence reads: CASSFTLAGGYNEQFF. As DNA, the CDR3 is TGCGCCAGCAGCTTCACACTAGCGGGGGGATACAATGAGCAGTTCTTC.

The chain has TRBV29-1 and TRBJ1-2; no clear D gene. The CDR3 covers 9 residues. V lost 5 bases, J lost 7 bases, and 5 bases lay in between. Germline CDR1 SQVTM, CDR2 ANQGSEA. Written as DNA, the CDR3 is TGCAGCGTTCTGCCTGGCTACACCTTC. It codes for CSVLPGYTF.

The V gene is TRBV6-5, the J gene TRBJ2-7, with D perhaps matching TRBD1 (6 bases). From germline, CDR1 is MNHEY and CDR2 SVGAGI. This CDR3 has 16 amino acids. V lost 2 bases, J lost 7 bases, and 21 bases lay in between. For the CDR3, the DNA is TGTGCCAGCAGTTACACGTCAGGGGCCCGTTTAGGGGAGCAGTACTTC. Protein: CASSYTSGARLGEQYF.

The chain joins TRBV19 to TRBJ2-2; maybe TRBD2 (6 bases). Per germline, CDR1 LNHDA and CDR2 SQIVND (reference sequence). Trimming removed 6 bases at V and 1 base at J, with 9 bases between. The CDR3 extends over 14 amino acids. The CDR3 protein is CASRRDLNTGELFF. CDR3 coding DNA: TGTGCCAGTAGACGGGACTTGAACACCGGGGAGCTGTTTTTT. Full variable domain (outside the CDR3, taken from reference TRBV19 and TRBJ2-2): DGGITQSPKYLFRKEGQNVTLSCEQNLNHDAMYWYRQDPGQGLRLIYYSQIVNDFQKGDIAEGYSVSREKKESFPLTVTSAQKNPTAFYLCASRRDLNTGELFFGEGSRLTVL.

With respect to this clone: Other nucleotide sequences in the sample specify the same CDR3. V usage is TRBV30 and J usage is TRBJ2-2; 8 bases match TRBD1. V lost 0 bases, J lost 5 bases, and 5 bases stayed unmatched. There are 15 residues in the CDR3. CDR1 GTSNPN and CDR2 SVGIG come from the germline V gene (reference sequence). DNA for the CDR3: TGTGCCTGGAGTGTCAGGGGGCGCGGAACCGGGGAGCTGTTTTTT. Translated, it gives CAWSVRGRGTGELFF.

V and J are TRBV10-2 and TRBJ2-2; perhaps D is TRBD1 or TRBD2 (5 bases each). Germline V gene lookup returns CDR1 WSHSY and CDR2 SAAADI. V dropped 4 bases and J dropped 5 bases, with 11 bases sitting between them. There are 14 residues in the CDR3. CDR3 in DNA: TGCGCCAGCAGTGCCCAGGGAGCGACCGGGGAGCTGTTTTTT. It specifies CASSAQGATGELFF.

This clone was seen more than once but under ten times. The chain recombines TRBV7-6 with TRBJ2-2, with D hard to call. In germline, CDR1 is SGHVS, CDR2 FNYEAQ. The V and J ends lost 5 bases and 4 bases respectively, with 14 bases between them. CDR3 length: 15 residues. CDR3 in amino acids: CASSPGPWGTGELFF. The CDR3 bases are TGTGCCAGCAGCCCAGGCCCATGGGGCACCGGGGAGCTGTTTTTT.

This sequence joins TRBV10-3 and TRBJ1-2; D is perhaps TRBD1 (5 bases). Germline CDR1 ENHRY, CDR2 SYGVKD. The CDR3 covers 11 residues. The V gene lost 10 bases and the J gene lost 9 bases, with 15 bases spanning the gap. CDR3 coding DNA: TGTGCCACACTAGGGGAGGGGAGCTACACCTTC. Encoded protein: CATLGEGSYTF.

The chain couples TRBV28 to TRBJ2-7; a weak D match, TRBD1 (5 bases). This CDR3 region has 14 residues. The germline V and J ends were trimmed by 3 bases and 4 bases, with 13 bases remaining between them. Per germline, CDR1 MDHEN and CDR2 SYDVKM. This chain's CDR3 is CASSFFQGNYEQYF. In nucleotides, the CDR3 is TGTGCCAGCAGTTTTTTTCAGGGTAATTACGAGCAGTACTTC.

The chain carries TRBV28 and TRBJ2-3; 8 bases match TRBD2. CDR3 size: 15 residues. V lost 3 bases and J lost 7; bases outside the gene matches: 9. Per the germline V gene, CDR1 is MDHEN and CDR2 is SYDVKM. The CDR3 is CASSFWREDRNTQYF. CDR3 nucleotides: TGTGCCAGCAGTTTTTGGCGGGAGGATCGAAATACGCAGTATTTT.

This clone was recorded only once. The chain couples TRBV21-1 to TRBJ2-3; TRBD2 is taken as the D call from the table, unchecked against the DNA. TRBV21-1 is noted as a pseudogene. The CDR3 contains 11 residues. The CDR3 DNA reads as TGTGCCAGCAGCAATCCTGATACGCAGTATTTT. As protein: CASSNPDTQYF.

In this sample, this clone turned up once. CDR3 protein: CASSGGSGANVLTF. DNA for the CDR3: TGCGCCAGCAGCGGCGGCTCTGGGGCCAACGTCCTGACTTTC. This chain joins TRBV5-1 and TRBJ2-6; D remains unclear. V was shortened by 4 bases and J by 0 bases, with 5 bases between the two germline ends. The CDR3 consists of 14 residues. CDR1 and CDR2 (germline): SGHRS, YFSETQ. The full variable domain, rest sourced from reference TRBV5-1 and TRBJ2-6, is KAGVTQTPRYLIKTRGQQVTLSCSPISGHRSVSWYQQTPGQGLQFLFEYFSETQRNKGNFPGRFSGRQFSNSRSEMNVSTLELGDSALYLCASSGGSGANVLTFGAGSRLTVL.

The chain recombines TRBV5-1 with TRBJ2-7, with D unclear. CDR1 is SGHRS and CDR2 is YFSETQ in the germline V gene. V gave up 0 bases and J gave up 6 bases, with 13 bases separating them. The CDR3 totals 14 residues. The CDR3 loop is CASSLAVGPREQYF. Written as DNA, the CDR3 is TGCGCCAGCAGCTTGGCCGTTGGGCCGCGCGAGCAGTACTTC.